Presented here are 15 T cell receptor beta chains from one specimen sequenced in a study of T-cell memory formation after mild COVID-19. TCRdb redid the calling of the 5' RACE reads with MiXCR, one entry per CDR3 protein. Of 140,000 or so distinct CDR3 sequences in the sample, approximately 5.7% are singletons; the top ten hold approximately 2.1%. Material for sequencing was PBMCs or a T cell subset sorted from them (not recorded which). Every receptor here comes from an adult woman who had mild COVID-19 (a few samples of this study predate the infection). Cell type and time point are not known.

This clonotype was counted at least ten times. V and J are TRBV15 and TRBJ1-1; D unclear. The length of the CDR3 is 13 residues. Germline CDR1 and CDR2: LNHNV and YYDKDF (reference sequence). The V end was cut by 6 bases, the J end by 2 bases, with 10 bases between. The CDR3: CATRTGINTEAFF. The CDR3 coding sequence is TGTGCCACCAGGACCGGGATAAACACTGAAGCTTTCTTT.

V usage is TRBV15 and J usage is TRBJ1-4, with TRBD1 as a possible D gene (6 bases). Trimming removed 3 bases from V and 5 bases from J, with 13 bases in between. The germline gives CDR1 LNHNV, CDR2 YYDKDF (reference sequence). The CDR3 has 15 amino acids. The CDR3 reads CATSRRAGANEKLFF. CDR3 coding DNA: TGTGCCACCAGCAGGAGGGCAGGGGCGAATGAAAAACTGTTTTTT.

The chain is built from TRBV24-1 and TRBJ2-1, with D possibly matching TRBD2 (6 bases). CDR1 KGHDR and CDR2 SFDVKD come from the germline V gene. V lost 1 base, J lost 10 bases, and 7 bases lay in between. The CDR3 sequence is 12 residues long. CDR3 sequence (DNA): TGTGCCACCAGTGATTTCAGCGGGGAGCAGTTCTTC. Protein sequence: CATSDFSGEQFF.

The chain links TRBV4-3 to TRBJ2-7; unclear D gene. This CDR3 has 13 residues. Trimming shortened V by 3 bases and J by 5 bases, and 11 bases separated the two germline ends. Germline V lookup: CDR1 LGHNA, CDR2 YSLEER. CDR3 sequence: CASSQEIRDEQYF. For the CDR3, the DNA is TGCGCCAGCAGCCAGGAGATACGAGACGAGCAGTACTTC.

In this sample, this clonotype turned up many times. The V gene is TRBV11-2, the J gene TRBJ2-1; 9 bases map to TRBD2. The V segment lost 4 bases and the J segment 15 bases; nucleotides outside the gene matches: 10. The CDR3 spans 13 residues. Germline CDR1 reads SGHAT; CDR2 reads FQNNGV. The CDR3: CASSSQSGGSSFF. The CDR3 nucleotides read TGTGCCAGCAGCTCCCAAAGCGGGGGGTCGTCGTTCTTC.

Only a few counts were recorded for this clonotype. J is TRBJ1-5 and V is TRBV12-3 or TRBV12-4; 7 bases match TRBD1. The CDR3 runs to 14 residues. J was trimmed by 7 bases and V by 5 bases; bases with no gene match: 8. This CDR3 reads CASSDNRGGQPQHF. The CDR3 DNA reads TGTGCCAGCAGTGATAACAGGGGAGGGCAGCCCCAGCATTTT.

This chain links TRBV7-2 with TRBJ1-2; 8 bases align to TRBD1. V was clipped by 5 bases and J by 4 bases; unmatched bases: 9. There are 15 residues in the CDR3. In germline, CDR1 is SGHTA, CDR2 FQGNSA. CDR3 nucleotide sequence: TGTGCCAGCAGCGGAACGACAGGGGCGAGCTATGGCTACACCTTC. Translation gives CASSGTTGASYGYTF. Using reference TRBV7-2 and TRBJ1-2 for the parts outside the CDR3, the full variable domain is GAGVSQSPSNKVTEKGKDVELRCDPISGHTALYWYRQSLGQGLEFLIYFQGNSAPDKSGLPSDRFSAERTGGSVSTLTIQRTQQEDSAVYLCASSGTTGASYGYTFGSGTRLTVV.

The sample holds many counts of this clonotype. The genes are TRBV20-1 and TRBJ2-3, with 10 bases aligning to TRBD2. Germline CDR1 DFQATT, CDR2 SNEGSKA (reference sequence). The V segment lost 3 bases and the J segment 7 bases; nucleotides outside the gene matches: 7. This CDR3 has 14 residues. As DNA, the CDR3 is TGCAGTGCTAGGATGGCTAGCGGGGGTTATACGCAGTATTTT. It specifies CSARMASGGYTQYF.

Only a few counts were recorded for this clonotype. J is TRBJ1-1 and V is TRBV15, with 9 bases fitting TRBD1. The junction had 3 bases not matched to a gene; V was cut back by 1 base and J by 0 bases. Germline V gene data show CDR1 as LNHNV and CDR2 as YYDKDF (reference sequence). The CDR3 contains 16 residues. CDR3 in amino acids: CATSRAGQGLNTEAFF. In DNA, the CDR3 is TGTGCCACCAGCAGAGCGGGACAGGGATTGAACACTGAAGCTTTCTTT.

This clonotype has more than one count but fewer than ten. The V and J genes are TRBV18 and TRBJ1-2; a possible D gene is TRBD1 (5 bases). V gave up 5 bases and J gave up 7 bases, with 17 bases separating them. CDR1 and CDR2 from the germline V gene are KGHSH and LQKENI. The length of the CDR3 is 14 residues. CDR3 residues: CASSARTGTAGYTF. In DNA form, the CDR3 reads TGTGCCAGCTCAGCAAGGACTGGGACGGCTGGCTACACCTTC.

This clonotype was picked up many times. The CDR3 sequence is CASSLAPWRGSYEQYF. CDR3 coding DNA: TGTGCCAGCAGCTTAGCGCCTTGGAGGGGATCCTACGAGCAGTACTTC. This chain joins TRBV7-2 and TRBJ2-7; D may be TRBD2 (6 bases). CDR1 is SGHTA, CDR2 FQGNSA, per germline. This CDR3 contains 16 residues. V was pared by 0 bases and J by 1 base, with 13 bases between.

This clonotype was picked up many times. The J gene is TRBJ2-3, the V gene TRBV7-3, with 12 nucleotides matching TRBD1. From germline, CDR1 is SGHTA and CDR2 FQGTGA. The J segment lost 4 bases and the V segment lost 4 bases, leaving 15 bases of the junction unmatched. This CDR3 has 19 residues. CDR3 in DNA: TGTGCCAGCAGCTCGCCTCAGAATGGGACAGGGGGCGAGGCAGATACGCAGTATTTT. Encoded protein: CASSSPQNGTGGEADTQYF.

This clonotype was counted only a few times. The chain links TRBV20-1 to TRBJ2-1; 7 bases fit TRBD2. The CDR3 runs to 15 residues. Germline CDR1 reads DFQATT; CDR2 reads SNEGSKA (reference sequence). Trimming at V came to 3 bases and at J to 4 bases, leaving 9 bases not matched to a gene. The CDR3 is CSASGLEARYNEQFF. In DNA, the CDR3 is TGCAGTGCTAGCGGACTAGAGGCCCGTTACAATGAGCAGTTCTTC.

This clonotype was counted ten times or more. The chain combines TRBV20-1 with TRBJ1-2, with 8 bases lining up with TRBD1. The CDR3 length is 15 residues. The germline V gene has CDR1 DFQATT and CDR2 SNEGSKA (reference sequence). Losses at the gene ends were 4 bases for V and 4 bases for J; bases not matched to a gene: 11. The CDR3 loop is CSAKLTGEGGYGYTF. The CDR3 DNA follows: TGCAGTGCTAAGCTGACAGGGGAGGGAGGCTATGGCTACACCTTC.

This clonotype was seen a handful of times. This chain uses TRBV7-9 with TRBJ2-7; TRBD2 agrees at 12 bases. The CDR3 sequence is 15 residues long. Unmatched junction bases numbered 4, after V lost 3 bases and J lost 4 bases. The germline CDR1 and CDR2 sequences are SEHNR and FQNEAQ (reference sequence). The CDR3 region has the DNA TGTGCCAGCAGCTTGTTGACTAGCGGGAGATACGAGCAGTACTTC. This sequence encodes CASSLLTSGRYEQYF.